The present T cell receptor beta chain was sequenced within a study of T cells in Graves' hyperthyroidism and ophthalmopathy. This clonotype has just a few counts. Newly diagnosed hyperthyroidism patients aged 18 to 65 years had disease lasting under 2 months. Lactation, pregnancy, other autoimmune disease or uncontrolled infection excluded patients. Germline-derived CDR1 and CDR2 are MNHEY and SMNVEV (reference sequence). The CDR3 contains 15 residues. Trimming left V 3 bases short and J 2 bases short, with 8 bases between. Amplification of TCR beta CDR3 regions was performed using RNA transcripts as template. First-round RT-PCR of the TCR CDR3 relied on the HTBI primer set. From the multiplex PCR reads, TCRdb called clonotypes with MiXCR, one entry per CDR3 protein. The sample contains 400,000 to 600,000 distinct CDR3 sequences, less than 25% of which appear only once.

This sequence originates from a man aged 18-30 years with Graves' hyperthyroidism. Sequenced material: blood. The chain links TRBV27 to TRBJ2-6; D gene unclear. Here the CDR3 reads CASSFGYPGANVLTF. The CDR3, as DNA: TGTGCCAGCAGTTTCGGATACCCTGGGGCCAACGTCCTGACTTTC.